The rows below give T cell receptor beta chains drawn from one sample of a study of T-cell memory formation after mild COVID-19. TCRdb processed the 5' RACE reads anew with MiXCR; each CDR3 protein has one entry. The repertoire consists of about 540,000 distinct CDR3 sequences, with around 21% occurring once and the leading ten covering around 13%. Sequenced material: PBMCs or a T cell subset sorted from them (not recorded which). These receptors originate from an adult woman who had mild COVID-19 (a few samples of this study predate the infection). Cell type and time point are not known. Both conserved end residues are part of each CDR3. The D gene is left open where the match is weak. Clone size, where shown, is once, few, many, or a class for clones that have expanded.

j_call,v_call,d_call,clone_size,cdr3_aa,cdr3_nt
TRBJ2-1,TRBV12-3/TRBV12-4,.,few,CASRRGTYNEQFF,TGTGCCAGCAGGCGGGGCACCTACAATGAGCAGTTCTTC
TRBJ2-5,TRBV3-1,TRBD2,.,CASSQGLAGGETQYF,TGTGCCAGCAGCCAGGGACTAGCGGGAGGAGAGACCCAGTACTTC
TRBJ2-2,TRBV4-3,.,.,CASSQSPGRGDTGELFF,TGCGCCAGCAGCCAATCCCCAGGGAGGGGGGACACCGGGGAGCTGTTTTTT
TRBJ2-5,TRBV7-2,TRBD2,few,CASSLLLAGSQETQYF,TGTGCCAGCAGCTTACTACTAGCGGGGTCCCAAGAGACCCAGTACTTC
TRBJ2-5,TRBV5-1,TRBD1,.,CASSIGQGQYF,TGCGCCAGCAGCATCGGACAGGGACAGTACTTC
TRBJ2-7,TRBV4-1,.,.,CASRSPLGEQYF,TGCGCCAGCAGGTCCCCCCTCGGCGAGCAGTACTTC
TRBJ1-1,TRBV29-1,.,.,CSGQKGNTEAFF,TGCAGCGGACAGAAAGGGAACACTGAAGCTTTCTTT
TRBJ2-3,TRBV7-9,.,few,CASSPLGNTQYF,TGTGCCAGCAGCCCGTTGGGGAATACGCAGTATTTT
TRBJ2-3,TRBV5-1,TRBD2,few,CASSGGGGGLPDTQYF,TGCGCCAGCAGCGGAGGAGGCGGGGGGCTTCCAGATACGCAGTATTTT
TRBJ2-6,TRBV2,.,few,CASSERQAPGANVLTF,TGTGCCAGCAGTGAGAGGCAGGCTCCCGGGGCCAACGTCCTGACTTTC
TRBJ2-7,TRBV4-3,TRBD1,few,CASSQPGGYEQYF,TGCGCCAGCAGCCAACCAGGGGGCTATGAGCAGTACTTC
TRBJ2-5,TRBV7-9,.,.,CASSPPGLQTETQYF,TGTGCCAGCAGCCCTCCGGGACTCCAAACGGAGACCCAGTACTTC
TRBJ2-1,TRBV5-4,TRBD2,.,CASSPEGLGEQFF,TGTGCCAGCAGCCCGGAGGGACTAGGGGAGCAGTTCTTC